The entry below gives a single TCR beta chain sequence along with its context. The antigen remains unidentified. These data belong to a study of T cell repertoires in cytomegalovirus infection. Across the whole study: Recently identified HLA-C-restricted CMV epitopes were among the peptides used. Both a matching HLA type and CMV infection were indicated by public TCR beta signatures. Notes on the study in general: CMV-specific TCR beta clonotypes restricted by HLA-C dominated the ex vivo response.

CDR3 length: 14 residues. The V end lost 0 bases, the J end lost 8 bases, and 10 bases lay between the germline ends. Germline V gene data show CDR1 as MNHEY and CDR2 as SMNVEV (reference sequence). From the reads, TCRdb called clonotypes with MiXCR, one entry per CDR3 protein. The sample comprises approximately 770,000 distinct CDR3 sequences, approximately 32% of which are singletons, and around 13% rests with the top ten. This chain links TRBV27 with TRBJ1-4, with D tentatively TRBD1 (5 bases). The receptor's source is a human donor in good health (CMV status not recorded). Some clones in this sample may be carry-over from other donors' samples. The sample here was cultured CD8+ T cells from PBMCs, taken from culture after CMV antigen stimulation. The CDR3, as DNA: TGTGCCAGCAGTTTATCCAGGGTCGGAGAAAAACTGTTTTTT. Amino acids: CASSLSRVGEKLFF.